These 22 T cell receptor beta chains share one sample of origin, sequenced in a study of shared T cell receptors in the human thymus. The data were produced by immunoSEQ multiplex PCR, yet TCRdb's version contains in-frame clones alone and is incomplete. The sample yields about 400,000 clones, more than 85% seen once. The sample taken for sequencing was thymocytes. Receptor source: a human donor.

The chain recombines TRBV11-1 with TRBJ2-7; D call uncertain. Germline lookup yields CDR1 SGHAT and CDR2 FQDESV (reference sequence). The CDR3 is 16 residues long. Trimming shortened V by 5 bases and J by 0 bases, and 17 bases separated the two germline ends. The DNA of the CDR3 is TGTGCCAGCAGCCCAAAGGCCCTAACGAGCTCCTACGAGCAGTACTTC. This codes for CASSPKALTSSYEQYF.

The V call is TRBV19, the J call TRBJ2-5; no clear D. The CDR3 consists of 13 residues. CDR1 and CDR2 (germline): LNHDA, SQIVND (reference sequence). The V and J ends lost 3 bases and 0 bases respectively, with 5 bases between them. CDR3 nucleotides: TGTGCCAGTAGTATTAGACACCAAGAGACCCAGTACTTC. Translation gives CASSIRHQETQYF.

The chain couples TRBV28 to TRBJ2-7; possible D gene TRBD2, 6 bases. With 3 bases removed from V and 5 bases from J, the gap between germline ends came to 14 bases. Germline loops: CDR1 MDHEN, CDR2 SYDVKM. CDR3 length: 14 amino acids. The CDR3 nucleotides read TGTGCCAGCAGTTTTAGAGGGCGGGGCGACGAGCAGTACTTC. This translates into CASSFRGRGDEQYF.

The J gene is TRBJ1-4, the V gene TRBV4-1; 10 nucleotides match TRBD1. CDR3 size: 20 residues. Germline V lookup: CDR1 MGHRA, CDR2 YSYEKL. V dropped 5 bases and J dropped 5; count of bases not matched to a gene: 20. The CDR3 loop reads CASSKKSGQGNLLGNEKLFF. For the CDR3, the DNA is TGCGCCAGCAGCAAAAAATCGGGACAGGGGAATTTATTGGGGAATGAAAAACTGTTTTTT.

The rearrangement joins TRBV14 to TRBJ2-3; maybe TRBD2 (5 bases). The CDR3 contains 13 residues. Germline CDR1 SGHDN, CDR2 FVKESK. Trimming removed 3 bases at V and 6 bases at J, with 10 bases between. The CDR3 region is CASSHGVTDTQYF. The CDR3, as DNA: TGTGCCAGCAGCCACGGGGTCACTGATACGCAGTATTTT.

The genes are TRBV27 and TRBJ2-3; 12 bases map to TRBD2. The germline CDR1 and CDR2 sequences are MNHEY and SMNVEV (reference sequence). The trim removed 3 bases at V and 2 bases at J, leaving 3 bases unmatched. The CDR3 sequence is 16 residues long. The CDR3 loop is CASSLGTSGYTDTQYF. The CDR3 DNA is TGTGCCAGCAGTTTGGGGACTAGCGGGTACACAGATACGCAGTATTTT.

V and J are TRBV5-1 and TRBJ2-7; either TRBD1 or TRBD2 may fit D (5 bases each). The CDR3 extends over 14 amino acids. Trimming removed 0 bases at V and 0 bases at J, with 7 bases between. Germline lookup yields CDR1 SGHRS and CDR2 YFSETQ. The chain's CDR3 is CASSLAGPSYEQYF. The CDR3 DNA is TGCGCCAGCAGCTTGGCGGGGCCCTCCTACGAGCAGTACTTC.

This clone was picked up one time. The CDR3 DNA reads as TGTGCCAGCATATTGGCAGGGGGCGTTCAGGGCTACACCTTC. Translation gives CASILAGGVQGYTF. The chain carries TRBV6-1 and TRBJ1-2, with TRBD1 matching over 8 bases. The length of the CDR3 is 14 residues. Trimming at V came to 7 bases and at J to 8 bases, leaving 12 bases not matched to a gene. The germline V gene has CDR1 MNHNS and CDR2 SASEGT.

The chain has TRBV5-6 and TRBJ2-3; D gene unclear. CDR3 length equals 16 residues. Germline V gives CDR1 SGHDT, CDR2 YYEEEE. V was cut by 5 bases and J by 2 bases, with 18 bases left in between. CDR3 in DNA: TGTGCCAGCAGTCCCGAGGAACCAATGCACACAGATACGCAGTATTTT. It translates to CASSPEEPMHTDTQYF.

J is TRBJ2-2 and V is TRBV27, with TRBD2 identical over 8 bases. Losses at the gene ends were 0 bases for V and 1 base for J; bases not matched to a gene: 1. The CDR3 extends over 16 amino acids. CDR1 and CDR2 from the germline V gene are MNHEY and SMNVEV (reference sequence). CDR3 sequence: CASSLSAGGNTGELFF. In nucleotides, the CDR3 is TGTGCCAGCAGTTTATCCGCGGGAGGGAACACCGGGGAGCTGTTTTTT.

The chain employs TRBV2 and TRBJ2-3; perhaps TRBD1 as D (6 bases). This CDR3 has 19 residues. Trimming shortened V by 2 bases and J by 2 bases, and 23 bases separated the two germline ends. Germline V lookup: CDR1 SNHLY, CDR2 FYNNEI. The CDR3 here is CASSERQDPHRIATDTQYF. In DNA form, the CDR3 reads TGTGCCAGCAGTGAAAGACAGGACCCCCACAGGATAGCCACAGATACGCAGTATTTT.

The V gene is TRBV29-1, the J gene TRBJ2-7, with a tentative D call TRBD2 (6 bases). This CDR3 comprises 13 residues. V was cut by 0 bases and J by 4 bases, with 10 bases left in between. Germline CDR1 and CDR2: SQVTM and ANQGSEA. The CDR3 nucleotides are TGCAGCGTTGAAGATCCGGGACTGTACGAGCAGTACTTC. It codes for CSVEDPGLYEQYF.

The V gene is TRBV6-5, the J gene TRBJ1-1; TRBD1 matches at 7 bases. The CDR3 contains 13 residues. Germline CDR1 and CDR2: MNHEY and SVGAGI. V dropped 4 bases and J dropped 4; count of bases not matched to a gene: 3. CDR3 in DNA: TGTGCCAGCAGTTCTAACAGGGGCACTGAAGCTTTCTTT. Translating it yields CASSSNRGTEAFF.

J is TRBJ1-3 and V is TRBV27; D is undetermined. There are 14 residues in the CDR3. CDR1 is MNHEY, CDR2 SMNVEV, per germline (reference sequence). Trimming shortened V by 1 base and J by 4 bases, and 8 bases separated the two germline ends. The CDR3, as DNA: TGTGCCAGCAGTTTATGGGCATCGGGAAACACCATATATTTT. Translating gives CASSLWASGNTIYF.

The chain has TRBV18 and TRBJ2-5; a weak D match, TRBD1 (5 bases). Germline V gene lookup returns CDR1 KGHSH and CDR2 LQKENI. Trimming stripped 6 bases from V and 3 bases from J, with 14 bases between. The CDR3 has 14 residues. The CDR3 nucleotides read TGTGCCAGCTCCAAGGTAACAGGCGAAGAGACCCAGTACTTC. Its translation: CASSKVTGEETQYF.

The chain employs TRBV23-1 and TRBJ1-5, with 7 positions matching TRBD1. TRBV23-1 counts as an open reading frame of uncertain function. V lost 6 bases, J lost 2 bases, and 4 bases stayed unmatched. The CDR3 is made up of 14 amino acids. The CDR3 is CASSRGQGNQPQHF. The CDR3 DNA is TGCGCCAGCAGCCGTGGACAGGGCAATCAGCCCCAGCATTTT.

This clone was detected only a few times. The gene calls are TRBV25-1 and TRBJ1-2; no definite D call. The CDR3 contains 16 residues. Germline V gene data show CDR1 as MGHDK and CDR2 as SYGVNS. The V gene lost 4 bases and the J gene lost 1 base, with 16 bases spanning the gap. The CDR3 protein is CASSVSQAGYNYGYTF. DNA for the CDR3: TGTGCCAGCAGTGTTTCCCAGGCTGGCTATAACTATGGCTACACCTTC.

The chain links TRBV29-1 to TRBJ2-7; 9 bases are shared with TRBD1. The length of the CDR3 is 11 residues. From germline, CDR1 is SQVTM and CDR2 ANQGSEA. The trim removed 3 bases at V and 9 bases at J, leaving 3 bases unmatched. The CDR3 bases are TGCAGCGTTGAGACAGGGGGTCGGCAGTACTTC. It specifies CSVETGGRQYF.

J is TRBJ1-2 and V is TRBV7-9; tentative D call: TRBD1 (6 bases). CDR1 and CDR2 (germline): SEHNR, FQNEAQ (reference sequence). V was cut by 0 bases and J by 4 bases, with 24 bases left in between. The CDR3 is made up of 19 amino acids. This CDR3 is CASSLAVTGSGSPIYGYTF. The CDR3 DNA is TGTGCCAGCAGCTTAGCGGTGACAGGCTCGGGGAGCCCTATCTATGGCTACACCTTC.

In DNA form, the CDR3 reads TGCGCCAGCAGCTCTCACCTTATGGGACTAGCCCGCAACATTCAGTACTTC. Its translation: CASSSHLMGLARNIQYF. This chain joins TRBV4-1 and TRBJ2-4, with TRBD2 identical over 9 bases. CDR1 is MGHRA, CDR2 YSYEKL, per germline. The CDR3 loop spans 17 amino acids. The junction had 15 bases not matched to a gene; V was cut back by 5 bases and J by 7 bases.

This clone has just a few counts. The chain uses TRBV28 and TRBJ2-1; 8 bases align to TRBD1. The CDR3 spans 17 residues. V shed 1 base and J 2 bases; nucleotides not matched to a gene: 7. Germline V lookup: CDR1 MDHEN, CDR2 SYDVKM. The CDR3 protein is CASSLLAGGGPYNEQFF. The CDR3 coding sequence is TGTGCCAGCAGTTTATTGGCAGGGGGCGGCCCCTACAATGAGCAGTTCTTC. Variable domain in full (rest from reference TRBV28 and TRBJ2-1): DVKVTQSSRYLVKRTGEKVFLECVQDMDHENMFWYRQDPGLGLRLIYFSYDVKMKEKGDIPEGYSVSREKKERFSLILESASTNQTSMYLCASSLLAGGGPYNEQFFGPGTRLTVL.

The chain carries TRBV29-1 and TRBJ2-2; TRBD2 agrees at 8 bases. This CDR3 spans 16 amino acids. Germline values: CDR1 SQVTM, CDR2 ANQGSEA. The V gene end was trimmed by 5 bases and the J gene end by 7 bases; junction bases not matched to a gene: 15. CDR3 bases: TGCAGCGTTCCACGGCGGGGGCGGGAGGTTAACGGGGAGCTGTTTTTT. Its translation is CSVPRRGREVNGELFF.